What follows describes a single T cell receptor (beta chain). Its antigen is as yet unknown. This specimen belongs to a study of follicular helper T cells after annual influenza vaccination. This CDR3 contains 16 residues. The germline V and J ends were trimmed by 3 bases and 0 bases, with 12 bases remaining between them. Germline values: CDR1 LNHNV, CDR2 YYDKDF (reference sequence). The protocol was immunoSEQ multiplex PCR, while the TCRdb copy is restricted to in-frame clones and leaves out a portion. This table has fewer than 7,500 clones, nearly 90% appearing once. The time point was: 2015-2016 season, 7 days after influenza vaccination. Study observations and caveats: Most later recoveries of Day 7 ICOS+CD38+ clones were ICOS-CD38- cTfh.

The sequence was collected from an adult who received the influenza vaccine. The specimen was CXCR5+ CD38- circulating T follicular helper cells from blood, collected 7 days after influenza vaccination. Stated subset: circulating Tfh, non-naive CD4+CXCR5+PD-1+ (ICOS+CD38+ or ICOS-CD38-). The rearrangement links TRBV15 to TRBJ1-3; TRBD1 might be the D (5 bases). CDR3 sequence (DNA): TGTGCCACCAGCAGGGACCTCGGGGGCTCTGGAAACACCATATATTTT. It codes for CATSRDLGGSGNTIYF.